What follows are 11 T cell receptor beta chains derived from one specimen sequenced in a study of cytomegalovirus exposure and HLA in healthy donors. The PCR ran on 60 Vbeta and 13 Jbeta primers. Some clones are missing from TCRdb's copy, which holds only in-frame ones; the method was immunoSEQ multiplex PCR. Here the sample spans around 150,000 clones, 68% being singletons. The sample was PBMCs. These TCRs come from a woman between 40 and 50 years old in good health and CMV-seropositive.

The V call is TRBV10-3, the J call TRBJ2-3; TRBD2 agrees at 7 bases. Trimming removed 3 bases from V and 1 base from J; junction bases left unmatched: 7. Looked up from germline, CDR1 is ENHRY and CDR2 is SYGVKD. This CDR3 has 16 residues. The CDR3 sequence: CAISDGRGRGTDTQYF. The CDR3 nucleotides are TGTGCCATCAGTGACGGGCGGGGGAGGGGCACAGATACGCAGTATTTT.

The V call is TRBV7-2, the J call TRBJ1-2; perhaps TRBD1 as D (5 bases). Germline CDR1 and CDR2: SGHTA and FQGNSA. Trimming stripped 1 base from V and 4 bases from J, with 10 bases between. The CDR3 sequence is 14 residues long. The CDR3 spells CASSLDGGSYGYTF. For the CDR3, the DNA is TGTGCCAGCAGCTTAGACGGGGGTAGCTATGGCTACACCTTC.

This chain joins TRBV6-5 and TRBJ2-3, with 9 bases identical to TRBD2. This CDR3 spans 15 amino acids. CDR1 and CDR2 from the germline V gene are MNHEY and SVGAGI. Trimming took 6 bases from V and 0 from J; bases not matched to a gene: 4. The CDR3 region is CASSRGGGSTDTQYF. For the CDR3, the DNA is TGTGCCAGCAGCCGCGGGGGGGGGAGCACAGATACGCAGTATTTT.

The CDR3 region is CSETDSGGTEAFF. The CDR3 nucleotides read TGCAGCGAGACGGACAGTGGTGGCACTGAAGCTTTCTTT. The chain couples TRBV29-1 to TRBJ1-1; the D gene is possibly TRBD1 (6 bases). CDR1 and CDR2 (germline): SQVTM, ANQGSEA. Deletions cut 7 bases from V and 4 bases from J, with 16 bases between. The CDR3 sequence is 13 residues long.

The chain links TRBV13 to TRBJ1-1; D is unclear. The CDR3 has 14 residues. Germline V gives CDR1 PRHDT, CDR2 FYEKMQ (reference sequence). The V and J ends lost 2 bases and 7 bases respectively, with 14 bases between them. The CDR3 nucleotides are TGTGCCAGCAGCTTATCTTTACAGCTAAATGAAGCTTTCTTT. Its protein is CASSLSLQLNEAFF. Filled out from reference TRBV13 and TRBJ1-1, the complete variable domain reads AAGVIQSPRHLIKEKRETATLKCYPIPRHDTVYWYQQGPGQDPQFLISFYEKMQSDKGSIPDRFSAQQFSDYHSELNMSSLELGDSALYFCASSLSLQLNEAFFGQGTRLTVV.

This clone was picked up a small number of times. The chain links TRBV7-9 to TRBJ2-7; 7 bases are a match to TRBD1. CDR3 length: 13 amino acids. Germline CDR1 reads SEHNR; CDR2 reads FQNEAQ (reference sequence). The V and J ends lost 5 bases and 7 bases, in that order; junction bases with no gene match: 8. The CDR3 nucleotides read TGTGCCAGCAGCCGGGACAGCCTAGGGGAGCAGTACTTC. It specifies CASSRDSLGEQYF.

V is TRBV27 and J is TRBJ1-6; D not resolved. The CDR3 is 13 residues long. Trimming shortened V by 2 bases and J by 7 bases, and 6 bases separated the two germline ends. The germline V gene encodes CDR1 MNHEY and CDR2 SMNVEV (reference sequence). This chain's CDR3 is CASSLNSNSPLHF. In DNA form, the CDR3 reads TGTGCCAGCAGTTTAAACAGCAATTCACCCCTCCACTTT.

The rearrangement links TRBV11-1 to TRBJ1-1; 8 bases line up with TRBD1. After removal of 7 bases from V and 3 bases from J, the junction contained 7 bases not matched to a gene. The CDR3 is 14 residues long. Germline CDR1 SGHAT, CDR2 FQDESV (reference sequence). The CDR3 protein is CASKTDRADTEAFF. As DNA, the CDR3 is TGTGCCAGCAAGACGGACAGGGCCGACACTGAAGCTTTCTTT.

The chain joins TRBV14 to TRBJ2-7, with a tentative D call TRBD2 (5 bases). The CDR3 spans 15 residues. CDR1 is SGHDN, CDR2 FVKESK, per germline. Trimming cost V 9 bases and J 0 bases, with 18 bases left between them. The CDR3 DNA follows: TGTGCCAGTCTTGATACTAGTGGAGACTCCTACGAGCAGTACTTC. Translating it yields CASLDTSGDSYEQYF.

The chain combines TRBV5-1 with TRBJ2-2, with 8 bases that match TRBD2. The junction had 8 bases not matched to a gene; V was cut back by 5 bases and J by 2 bases. The CDR3 length is 16 residues. Germline V lookup: CDR1 SGHRS, CDR2 YFSETQ. CDR3 DNA sequence: TGCGCCAGCAGACCAACTAGCGGAGTTAACACCGGGGAGCTGTTTTTT. It encodes CASRPTSGVNTGELFF. The full variable domain, with the rest looked up from reference TRBV5-1 and TRBJ2-2, is KAGVTQTPRYLIKTRGQQVTLSCSPISGHRSVSWYQQTPGQGLQFLFEYFSETQRNKGNFPGRFSGRQFSNSRSEMNVSTLELGDSALYLCASRPTSGVNTGELFFGEGSRLTVL.

The chain joins TRBV6-6 to TRBJ1-1; D possibly corresponds to TRBD1 (5 bases). CDR1 and CDR2 from the germline V gene are MNHNY and SVGAGI (reference sequence). This CDR3 has 16 residues. The V end lost 5 bases, the J end lost 4 bases, and 20 bases lay between the germline ends. The CDR3, as DNA: TGTGCCAGCAGTCCCCAGGGTGGGATATCGGGCACTGAAGCTTTCTTT. This codes for CASSPQGGISGTEAFF.